The 9 T cell receptor beta chains below come from one sample, sequenced in a study of shared clonotypes between healthy human individuals. Only CD45RO-negative cells positively selected for CCR7 counted as naive CD8 cells, so terminally differentiated effector memory CD45RA+ cells were excluded. Clones were read by immunoSEQ multiplex PCR, and TCRdb kept only the in-frame ones, dropping some. The profile shows approximately 1.9 million clones, 80% to 95% of them singletons. The sample was naive CD8+ T cells from PBMCs. The receptors here all came from a man aged 18 to 29 in good health. Some clones in this sample may be carry-over from other donors' samples.

The chain joins TRBV4-1 to TRBJ1-1, with 8 bases lining up with TRBD1. The CDR3 runs 18 residues. Germline trimming cut 1 base from V and 4 bases from J; bases unmatched to any gene: 14. CDR1 is MGHRA and CDR2 is YSYEKL in the germline V gene. CDR3 loop: CASSQVSGTGGRGTEAFF. The CDR3 bases are TGCGCCAGCAGCCAAGTTTCCGGGACAGGAGGCCGTGGCACTGAAGCTTTCTTT.

V usage is TRBV30 and J usage is TRBJ2-1; 8 bases map to TRBD2. This CDR3 comprises 14 residues. Germline CDR1 is GTSNPN and CDR2 is SVGIG (reference sequence). Trimming at V came to 0 bases and at J to 8 bases, leaving 6 bases not matched to a gene. This CDR3 is CAWSVGSGIYEQFF. DNA of the CDR3: TGTGCCTGGAGTGTGGGTAGCGGGATATATGAGCAGTTCTTC.

This clone was recorded once. V usage is TRBV5-3 and J usage is TRBJ1-3; tentative D call: TRBD1 (5 bases). TRBV5-3 falls under the ORF class, with uncertain function. The length of the CDR3 is 15 residues. V was clipped by 5 bases and J by 4 bases, with 16 bases between them. This CDR3 is CARRGEAPWGNTIYF. The DNA for the CDR3 is TGTGCCAGAAGGGGGGAAGCCCCGTGGGGAAACACCATATATTTT.

V and J are TRBV30 and TRBJ1-2; D is uncertain. Trimming stripped 4 bases from V and 6 bases from J, with 15 bases between. Germline-derived CDR1 and CDR2 are GTSNPN and SVGIG (reference sequence). The CDR3 has 13 amino acids. The CDR3 reads CAWNPTRADGYTF. CDR3 nucleotides: TGTGCCTGGAACCCCACGAGAGCCGATGGCTACACCTTC.

V gene TRBV28 combines with J gene TRBJ2-7; 7 bases are a match to TRBD1. The CDR3 sequence is 15 residues long. The germline gives CDR1 MDHEN, CDR2 SYDVKM. With 8 bases clipped from V and 0 bases from J, the junction kept 10 bases outside the gene matches. The CDR3 coding sequence is TGTGCCAGCTTTACCTGGACAGGAAGCTCCTACGAGCAGTACTTC. Its protein is CASFTWTGSSYEQYF.

The V call is TRBV10-3, the J call TRBJ1-5, with a weak D call TRBD1 (6 bases). The germline V and J ends were trimmed by 11 bases and 3 bases, with 11 bases remaining between them. The CDR3 runs to 12 residues. Germline V gives CDR1 ENHRY, CDR2 SYGVKD. This CDR3 reads CAVRTVNQPQHF. The DNA for the CDR3 is TGTGCCGTCCGGACAGTCAATCAGCCCCAGCATTTT.

The chain links TRBV28 to TRBJ2-2; D could derive from TRBD1 or TRBD2 (5 bases each). The CDR3 sequence is 14 residues long. Germline values: CDR1 MDHEN, CDR2 SYDVKM. Trimming cost V 2 bases and J 8 bases, with 12 bases left between them. The CDR3 spells CASSLQGATGELFF. The CDR3 DNA is TGTGCCAGCAGTTTACAGGGAGCGACAGGGGAGCTGTTTTTT.

This chain joins TRBV30 and TRBJ2-7; D might be TRBD2 (6 bases). The CDR3 runs 12 residues. V dropped 0 bases and J dropped 6 bases, with 9 bases sitting between them. Germline V gene sequence: CDR1 GTSNPN, CDR2 SVGIG (reference sequence). The chain's CDR3 is CAWSVRRGEQYF. CDR3 bases: TGTGCCTGGAGTGTACGGAGGGGCGAGCAGTACTTC.

This chain joins TRBV28 and TRBJ1-2, with TRBD1 as a possible D gene (5 bases). The CDR3 is 13 amino acids. Trimming took 6 bases from V and 8 from J, leaving 16 bases between them. Germline V gene lookup returns CDR1 MDHEN and CDR2 SYDVKM. In DNA, the CDR3 is TGTGCCAGCAGATTAAGGGACCCGGGGGGCTACACCTTC. Translated: CASRLRDPGGYTF.